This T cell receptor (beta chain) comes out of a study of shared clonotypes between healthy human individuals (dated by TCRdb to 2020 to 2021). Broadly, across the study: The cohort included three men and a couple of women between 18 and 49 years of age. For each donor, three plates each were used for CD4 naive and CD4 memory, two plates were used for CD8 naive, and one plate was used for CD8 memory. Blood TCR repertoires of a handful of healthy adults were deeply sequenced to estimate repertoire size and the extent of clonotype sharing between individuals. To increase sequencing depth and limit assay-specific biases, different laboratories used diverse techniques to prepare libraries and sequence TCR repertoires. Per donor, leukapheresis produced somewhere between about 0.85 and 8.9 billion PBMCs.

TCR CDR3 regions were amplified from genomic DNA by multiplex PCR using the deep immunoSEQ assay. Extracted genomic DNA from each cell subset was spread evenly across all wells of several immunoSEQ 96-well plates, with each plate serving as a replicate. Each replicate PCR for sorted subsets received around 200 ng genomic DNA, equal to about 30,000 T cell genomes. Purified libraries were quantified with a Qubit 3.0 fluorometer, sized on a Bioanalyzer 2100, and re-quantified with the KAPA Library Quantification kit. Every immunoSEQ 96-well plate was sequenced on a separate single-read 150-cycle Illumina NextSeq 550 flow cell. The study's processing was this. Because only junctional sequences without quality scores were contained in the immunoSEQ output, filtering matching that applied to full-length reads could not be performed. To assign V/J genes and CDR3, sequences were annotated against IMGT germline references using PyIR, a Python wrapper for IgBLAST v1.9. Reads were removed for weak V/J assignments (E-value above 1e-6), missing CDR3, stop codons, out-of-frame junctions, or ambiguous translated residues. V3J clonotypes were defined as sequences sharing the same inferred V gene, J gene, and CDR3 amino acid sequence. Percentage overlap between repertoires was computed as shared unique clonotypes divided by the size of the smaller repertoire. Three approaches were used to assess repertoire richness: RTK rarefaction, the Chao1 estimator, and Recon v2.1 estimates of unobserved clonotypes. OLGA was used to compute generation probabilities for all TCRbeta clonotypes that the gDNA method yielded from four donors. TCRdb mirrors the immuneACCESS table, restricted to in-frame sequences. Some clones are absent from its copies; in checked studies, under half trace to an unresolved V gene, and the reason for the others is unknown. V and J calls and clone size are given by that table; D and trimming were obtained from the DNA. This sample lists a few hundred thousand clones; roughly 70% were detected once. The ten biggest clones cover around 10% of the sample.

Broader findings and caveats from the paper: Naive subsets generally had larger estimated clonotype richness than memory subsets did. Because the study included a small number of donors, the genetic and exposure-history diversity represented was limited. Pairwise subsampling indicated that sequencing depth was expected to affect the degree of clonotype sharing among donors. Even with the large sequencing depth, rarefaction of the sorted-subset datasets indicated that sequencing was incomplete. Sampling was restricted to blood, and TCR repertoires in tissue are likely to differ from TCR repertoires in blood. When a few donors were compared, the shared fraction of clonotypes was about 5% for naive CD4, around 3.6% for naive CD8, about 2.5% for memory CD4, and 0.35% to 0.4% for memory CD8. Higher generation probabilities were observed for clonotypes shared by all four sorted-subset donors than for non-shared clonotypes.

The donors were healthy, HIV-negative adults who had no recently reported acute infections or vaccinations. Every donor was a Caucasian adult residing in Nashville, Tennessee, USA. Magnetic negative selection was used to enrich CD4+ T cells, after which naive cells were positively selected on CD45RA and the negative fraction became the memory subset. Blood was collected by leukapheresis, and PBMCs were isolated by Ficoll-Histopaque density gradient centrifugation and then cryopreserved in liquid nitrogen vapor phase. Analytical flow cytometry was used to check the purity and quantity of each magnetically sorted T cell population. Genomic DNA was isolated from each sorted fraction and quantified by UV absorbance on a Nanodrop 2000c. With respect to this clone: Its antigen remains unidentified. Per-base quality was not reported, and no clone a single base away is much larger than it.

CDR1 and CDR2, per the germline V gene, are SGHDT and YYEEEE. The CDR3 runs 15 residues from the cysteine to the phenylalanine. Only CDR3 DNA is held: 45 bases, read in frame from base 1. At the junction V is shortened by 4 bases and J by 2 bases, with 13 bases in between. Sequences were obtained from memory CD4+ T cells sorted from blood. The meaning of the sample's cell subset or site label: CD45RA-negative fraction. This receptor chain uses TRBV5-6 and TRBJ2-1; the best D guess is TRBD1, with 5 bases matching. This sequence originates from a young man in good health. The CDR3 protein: CASSADRTTYNEQFF. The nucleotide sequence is TGTGCCAGCAGCGCCGACAGAACCACCTACAATGAGCAGTTCTTC.